This T cell receptor beta chain was identified in a study of blood T cell repertoires in COVID-19. As for the study in general: The United States, Italy and Spain were the sources of the acute and convalescent COVID-19 samples.

The assay was immunoSEQ multiplex PCR, and TCRdb's table has in-frame clones only and misses some. The sample carries 300,000 to 450,000 clones, about 88% recorded once. The germline V gene encodes CDR1 SGHVS and CDR2 FQNEAQ. This CDR3 contains 16 residues. V was pared by 2 bases and J by 4 bases, with 15 bases between. V gene TRBV7-8 combines with J gene TRBJ1-5; possible D gene TRBD1, 6 bases. Sequencing was performed on PBMCs or T cells enriched from blood (not recorded which). This receptor was identified in a woman aged 25-40 years who had been exposed to COVID-19. CDR3 sequence reads: CASSLSSTGRNQPQHF. The CDR3 bases are TGTGCCAGCAGCTTAAGTTCGACAGGAAGGAATCAGCCCCAGCATTTT.